This T cell receptor beta chain stems from a study of identifying expanded T cells in peripheral blood (dated by TCRdb to between 2019 and 2020). Looking at the study overall: Separate aliquots of the same genomic DNA pool were sequenced to produce technical replicates, and four replicates were compared in pairs.

The immunoSEQ Assay, which relies on bias-controlled multiplex PCR amplification of genomic DNA, was used to profile TCRbeta CDR3 regions. From the authors' description of their analysis: To quantify the absolute abundance of each unique TCRbeta CDR3 region, the sequences were collapsed and filtered. Differential abundance was tested with a binomial (Fisher-equivalent) model and with a beta-binomial model adding time-dependent variance fitted from healthy donors. Clones with fewer than 5 combined templates were removed, and differential abundance was called for clones with a Benjamini-Hochberg FDR below 0.01. Beta-binomial variance was modeled as a function of total template count across the two samples using the form v = (b*log(k)+a)^2. The table comes from immuneACCESS by way of TCRdb, which keeps in-frame sequences with V and J called. Part of the clones is missing from these tables; in studies checked, under half for an unresolved V gene and the rest for unknown reasons. The DNA gave D and trimming, while V, J and clone size come from that table. The table for this sample lists around 100,000 clones; around 90% of them were counted only once. Together, the top ten hold about 5.9% of the sample.

Notes on this clone: Its antigen remains unidentified. Base qualities were left out, and no much larger clone turns up one base away.

What the study reported, not specific to this receptor: Across all healthy-donor time intervals, the beta-binomial model significantly cut both the number of clones called differentially abundant and the false-positive rate. The binomial model flagged about 1.3 differentially abundant clones between technical replicates but about 15 over around two weeks and 18 to 20 over four weeks. The authors expected that over much longer intervals, such as months to years, biological variance in healthy repertoires might increase even further. Variance in clone template counts between roughly two-week samples significantly increased with total template count across all healthy donors.

Spanning cysteine to phenylalanine, the CDR3 consists of 14 amino acids. The kept DNA is CDR3 alone, 42 bases in frame from the first base. Looking up the germline V gene yields CDR1 SGDLS and CDR2 YYNGEE. Germline trimming amounts to 3 bases on V and 10 bases on J, with 5 as the count of junction bases outside the gene matches. During the collection period, no immune events, such as infections, were documented for the healthy donors. Blood repertoires from healthy donors were used as a training cohort for calibrating time-dependent variance in a beta-binomial model of differential abundance of T-cell clones. The training cohort included approximately 10 healthy donors, of whom 3 were female and 7 were male. On average the donors were approximately 43 years old, and their ages spanned roughly 29 to 70 years. Whole blood was collected from each healthy donor at three time points spaced around two weeks apart and obtained from a commercial supplier. Genomic DNA was extracted from unsorted whole blood for immunosequencing.

Sequences were obtained from blood. The chain is assembled from TRBV9 and TRBJ1-6; 9 bases in the junction line up with TRBD1. The sequence was obtained from a person aged 18 to 69 in good health. The CDR3 protein: CASSAGQGRSPLHF. The DNA reads as follows: TGTGCCAGCAGCGCGGGACAGGGCCGATCACCCCTCCACTTT.